These T cell receptor beta chains were read from a single sample in a study of cytomegalovirus exposure and HLA in healthy donors. Clones were read by immunoSEQ multiplex PCR, and TCRdb kept only the in-frame ones, dropping some. The table records 55,000 to 85,000 clones, about 95% of them present only once. Source material: PBMCs. These TCRs come from a young woman in good health and CMV-seronegative. CDR3s include the opening cysteine and the closing phenylalanine or tryptophan. A D gene is named only where the DNA matches it firmly. Where a row states a size, it is once, few, many or the class of an expanded clone; other rows omit it.

D: -
size: -
J: TRBJ1-5
V: TRBV9
DNA: TGTGCCAGCAGCGTAGGGACAACTAATCAGCCCCAGCATTTT
CDR3: CASSVGTTNQPQHF

D: TRBD1
size: -
J: TRBJ1-6
V: TRBV6-5
DNA: TGTGCCAGCAGTCCTTCGACAGGGCGGAATTCACCCCTCCACTTT
CDR3: CASSPSTGRNSPLHF

D: -
size: -
J: TRBJ2-7
V: TRBV6-1
DNA: TGTGCCAGCAGTGACAACTCCTACGAGCAGTACTTC
CDR3: CASSDNSYEQYF

D: -
size: -
J: TRBJ2-3
V: TRBV7-6
DNA: TGTGCCAGCAGCTTAGCGCCCAGCGGGAGCACAGATACGCAGTATTTT
CDR3: CASSLAPSGSTDTQYF

D: TRBD2
size: -
J: TRBJ2-2
V: TRBV7-2
DNA: TGTGCCAGCAGAGAGGGAGTTCTAGCGGGGGGGCGCACCGGGGAGCTGTTTTTT
CDR3: CASREGVLAGGRTGELFF

D: TRBD2
size: -
J: TRBJ2-1
V: TRBV6-5
DNA: TGTGCCAGCAGTTTACTAGCGGGGGGGAGTAATGAGCAGTTCTTC
CDR3: CASSLLAGGSNEQFF

D: TRBD2
size: -
J: TRBJ2-3
V: TRBV25-1
DNA: TGTGCCAGCAGTGAACCGGCTAGCGGGAGGGCCCCAGATACGCAGTATTTT
CDR3: CASSEPASGRAPDTQYF

D: -
size: -
J: TRBJ1-5
V: TRBV28
DNA: TGTGCCAGCAGTTTACCGGCGATACAGGGATGGAGCAATCAGCCCCAGCATTTT
CDR3: CASSLPAIQGWSNQPQHF

D: -
size: -
J: TRBJ2-3
V: TRBV30
DNA: TGTGCCTGGGACAGGCAGGGCCGGCAGTATTTT
CDR3: CAWDRQGRQYF

D: -
size: -
J: TRBJ2-3
V: TRBV11-2
DNA: TGTGCCAGCAGCTTAGGGGGGCGGGTAACAGATACGCAGTATTTT
CDR3: CASSLGGRVTDTQYF

D: -
size: once
J: TRBJ2-1
V: TRBV7-3
DNA: TGTGCCAGCAGTTCTATCTCAGGAGAGCAGTTCTTC
CDR3: CASSSISGEQFF

D: TRBD1
size: once
J: TRBJ2-1
V: TRBV13
DNA: TGTGCCAGCAGCCTGGGACAGGGAGGCGATGAGCAGTTCTTC
CDR3: CASSLGQGGDEQFF

D: -
size: -
J: TRBJ2-7
V: TRBV5-4
DNA: TGTGCCAGCAGTACCGGGTTACAAGTTTACGAGCAGTACTTC
CDR3: CASSTGLQVYEQYF

D: -
size: -
J: TRBJ2-2
V: TRBV28
DNA: TGTGCCAGCAGTCCCCTCAGCGGATACACCGGGGAGCTGTTTTTT
CDR3: CASSPLSGYTGELFF

D: -
size: -
J: TRBJ1-4
V: TRBV6-6
DNA: TGTGCCAGCAGTTACCTTCAGAATGAAAAACTGTTTTTT
CDR3: CASSYLQNEKLFF

D: TRBD1
size: -
J: TRBJ1-6
V: TRBV6-4
DNA: TGTGCCAGCAGTCGTACCGGGACAGGGGAGTCACCCCTCCACTTT
CDR3: CASSRTGTGESPLHF

D: TRBD2
size: -
J: TRBJ2-5
V: TRBV6-1
DNA: TGTGCCAGCAGTCATTATAGCGGGGGGCAAGAGACCCAGTACTTC
CDR3: CASSHYSGGQETQYF

D: -
size: once
J: TRBJ2-1
V: TRBV11-2
DNA: TGTGCCAGCAGCTTAGCGGCGGGCCTTTCCTACAATGAGCAGTTCTTC
CDR3: CASSLAAGLSYNEQFF

D: TRBD1
size: -
J: TRBJ1-4
V: TRBV28
DNA: TGTGCCAGCAGTTTGGCCACCGGGACAGGGGTTGAAAAACTGTTTTTT
CDR3: CASSLATGTGVEKLFF

D: -
size: once
J: TRBJ1-5
V: TRBV12-5
DNA: TGTGCTAGTGGTTTGAGGGGGGGCAACAATCAGCCCCAGCATTTT
CDR3: CASGLRGGNNQPQHF

D: -
size: -
J: TRBJ2-2
V: TRBV5-1
DNA: TGCGCCAGCAGCTTGGATAAGCAGAACACCGGGGAGCTGTTTTTT
CDR3: CASSLDKQNTGELFF

D: TRBD2
size: -
J: TRBJ2-3
V: TRBV4-1
DNA: TGCGCCAGCAGCCTCGGGCTAGCGGGAGGGATTAGCACAGATACGCAGTATTTT
CDR3: CASSLGLAGGISTDTQYF

D: -
size: -
J: TRBJ1-1
V: TRBV6-1
DNA: TGTGCCAGCCGCCGCCTTGCGGGGACTGAAGCTTTCTTT
CDR3: CASRRLAGTEAFF

D: TRBD1
size: -
J: TRBJ1-1
V: TRBV5-1
DNA: TGCGCCAGCAGCTTGGGGGACAGGGGCTTGTCTGAAGCTTTCTTT
CDR3: CASSLGDRGLSEAFF

D: TRBD1
size: -
J: TRBJ2-1
V: TRBV30
DNA: TGTGCCTGGAGTCCAATCGGCCCTACAGGGGGCAGTGAGCAGTTCTTC
CDR3: CAWSPIGPTGGSEQFF

D: -
size: -
J: TRBJ1-1
V: TRBV7-9
DNA: TGTGCCAGCAGCTTAGCAGGTCAGGTGAACACTGAAGCTTTCTTT
CDR3: CASSLAGQVNTEAFF

D: -
size: -
J: TRBJ1-4
V: TRBV29-1
DNA: TGCAGCGTGCCAGGGGCCCTGGGGGAAAAACTGTTTTTT
CDR3: CSVPGALGEKLFF

D: TRBD2
size: few
J: TRBJ2-5
V: TRBV30
DNA: TGTGCCTGGTTGGGGGGGAAGACCCAGTACTTC
CDR3: CAWLGGKTQYF

D: -
size: -
J: TRBJ1-3
V: TRBV13
DNA: TGTGCCAGCAGCTTAGGACAATCTGGAAACACCATATATTTT
CDR3: CASSLGQSGNTIYF

D: -
size: -
J: TRBJ2-3
V: TRBV11-2
DNA: TGTGCCAGCAGCTTAGCCCAAGCTCCCCGGTGGTATTTT
CDR3: CASSLAQAPRWYF

D: TRBD1
size: -
J: TRBJ2-7
V: TRBV7-9
DNA: TGTGCCAGCAGAACGACAGGGGATAGAAACGAGCAGTACTTC
CDR3: CASRTTGDRNEQYF

D: TRBD1
size: -
J: TRBJ1-4
V: TRBV4-2
DNA: TGTGCCAGCAGCCAAGAAGTGACAGGGTGGGACTTGAGCGAAAAACTGTTTTTT
CDR3: CASSQEVTGWDLSEKLFF

D: TRBD2
size: -
J: TRBJ2-5
V: TRBV18
DNA: TGTGCCAGCTCACAGCGGGAGGGCCCCGAAGAGACCCAGTACTTC
CDR3: CASSQREGPEETQYF

D: -
size: once
J: TRBJ2-1
V: TRBV11-2
DNA: TGTGCCAGCAGCTTAACGGGGATAATGTACAATGAGCAGTTCTTC
CDR3: CASSLTGIMYNEQFF

D: -
size: -
J: TRBJ1-1
V: TRBV2
DNA: TGTGCCAGCGCGAACCCAGGGGCGAACACTGAAGCTTTCTTT
CDR3: CASANPGANTEAFF

D: TRBD1
size: -
J: TRBJ2-2
V: TRBV14
DNA: TGTGCCAGCAGCCCGGACAGGGGTTACACCGGGGAGCTGTTTTTT
CDR3: CASSPDRGYTGELFF

D: -
size: once
J: TRBJ1-1
V: TRBV4-1
DNA: TGCGCCAGCAGCCAAGATCTCATTCAAGACAGAAACACTGAAGCTTTCTTT
CDR3: CASSQDLIQDRNTEAFF

D: -
size: -
J: TRBJ1-6
V: TRBV5-4
DNA: TGTGCCAGCAGCTTAACAGGGAGTAGTAGTTCCTATAATTCACCCCTCCACTTT
CDR3: CASSLTGSSSSYNSPLHF

D: -
size: -
J: TRBJ1-2
V: TRBV27
DNA: TGTGCCAGCAGTTCCCGGGTCGGGGGGTCCTATGGCTACACCTTC
CDR3: CASSSRVGGSYGYTF

D: -
size: -
J: TRBJ2-2
V: TRBV2
DNA: TGTGCCAGCAGTGAAGCACGGGGTCCCAGTGGGGAGCTGTTTTTT
CDR3: CASSEARGPSGELFF

D: -
size: -
J: TRBJ1-2
V: TRBV27
DNA: TGTGCCAGCAGTCCACCGGACAGTTCTTATGGCTACACCTTC
CDR3: CASSPPDSSYGYTF

D: TRBD2
size: -
J: TRBJ2-3
V: TRBV14
DNA: TGTGCCAGCAGCCCCTGGACTAGCGGGAGTAGCCCAGATACGCAGTATTTT
CDR3: CASSPWTSGSSPDTQYF

D: -
size: -
J: TRBJ1-2
V: TRBV28
DNA: TGTGCCAGCCGATCAGGGGAGGGTGGCTACACCTTC
CDR3: CASRSGEGGYTF

D: -
size: -
J: TRBJ2-6
V: TRBV29-1
DNA: TGCAGCGCTTTACATCCCTCTCTGGGGGCCAACGTCCTGACTTTC
CDR3: CSALHPSLGANVLTF

D: TRBD2
size: -
J: TRBJ2-3
V: TRBV5-6
DNA: TGTGCCAGCAGCCAGCGGGGGGGGGATACAGATACGCAGTATTTT
CDR3: CASSQRGGDTDTQYF

D: TRBD1
size: -
J: TRBJ1-2
V: TRBV10-2
DNA: TGCGCCAGCAGTGATGGGGGGACAGGGCCTAACTATGGCTACACCTTC
CDR3: CASSDGGTGPNYGYTF

D: TRBD2
size: -
J: TRBJ2-2
V: TRBV7-3
DNA: TGTGCCAGCAGCTCTTTAACTAGCGCCGGGGAGCTGTTTTTT
CDR3: CASSSLTSAGELFF

D: TRBD1
size: -
J: TRBJ2-7
V: TRBV27
DNA: TGTGCCAGCAGTATGGACAGGATAATCGGGAACGAGCAGTACTTC
CDR3: CASSMDRIIGNEQYF

D: TRBD2
size: -
J: TRBJ2-3
V: TRBV4-1
DNA: TGCGCCAGCAGCCAACTAGCGGGCACAGATACGCAGTATTTT
CDR3: CASSQLAGTDTQYF

D: -
size: -
J: TRBJ2-6
V: TRBV7-8
DNA: TGTGCCAGCAGCCGGTCAGGGCGGTCCGGGGCCAACGTCCTGACTTTC
CDR3: CASSRSGRSGANVLTF

D: -
size: once
J: TRBJ2-3
V: TRBV4-1
DNA: TGCGCCAGCAGCCCCCTGTCGTTGGGCGTGGCAGATACGCAGTATTTT
CDR3: CASSPLSLGVADTQYF

D: -
size: -
J: TRBJ2-2
V: TRBV5-6
DNA: TGTGCCAGCAGCTTGGGGCCGGGATCGGTCACCGGGGAGCTGTTTTTT
CDR3: CASSLGPGSVTGELFF

D: TRBD2
size: few
J: TRBJ2-3
V: TRBV9
DNA: TGTGCCAGCAGCGTAGCTATTAGCGGGAGTGTAGATACGCAGTATTTT
CDR3: CASSVAISGSVDTQYF

D: TRBD1
size: once
J: TRBJ1-2
V: TRBV4-2
DNA: TGTGCCAGCAGCCAAGAGGTGGGCCAGGGGGATGGCTACACCTTC
CDR3: CASSQEVGQGDGYTF

D: -
size: -
J: TRBJ2-3
V: TRBV6-1
DNA: TGTGCCAGCAGTGAAGGGTCGGGGGAAACAGATACGCAGTATTTT
CDR3: CASSEGSGETDTQYF

D: -
size: -
J: TRBJ2-3
V: TRBV13
DNA: TGTGCCAGCAGCTTAAAAAGAGGGCAGGGGTTCACAGATACGCAGTATTTT
CDR3: CASSLKRGQGFTDTQYF

D: -
size: -
J: TRBJ2-1
V: TRBV9
DNA: TGTGCCAGCAGCGTAGAGGTAGCCGATGAGCAGTTCTTC
CDR3: CASSVEVADEQFF